This passage covers 2 T cell receptor beta chains from one sample sequenced in a study of response to subunit inactivated influenza vaccine. TCRdb re-called the RT-PCR reads through MiXCR, storing one row per CDR3 protein. The data hold around 570,000 distinct CDR3 sequences, with approximately 10% observed a single time. These records were also assigned to another study, of T cells expressing NK-cell markers. That paper adds: With UMIs, 5'RACE template switching was used to make TCR beta cDNA.

The sample was PBMCs from blood, taken on the day of vaccination. Receptor source: a man aged 50 or older who received an inactivated influenza vaccine.

The genes are TRBV12-3 or TRBV12-4 and TRBJ1-2, with D perhaps TRBD1 (5 bases). CDR3 size: 15 residues. Trimming pared 5 bases from V and 4 bases from J, leaving 17 bases between. CDR3 in amino acids: CASSPGRGAGYGYTF. DNA of the CDR3: TGTGCCAGCAGTCCTGGGAGGGGAGCAGGCTATGGCTACACCTTC.

This clonotype was picked up a small number of times. V usage is TRBV11-2 and J usage is TRBJ2-3; 10 nucleotides line up with TRBD2. CDR1 and CDR2 (germline): SGHAT, FQNNGV. The CDR3 has 18 amino acids. With V trimmed by 5 bases and J by 1 base, 12 bases remained unmatched. CDR3: CASSLYLVLAGGTDTQYF. The CDR3 DNA is TGTGCCAGCAGCCTATACCTCGTGCTAGCGGGGGGCACAGATACGCAGTATTTT. The complete variable domain, with remaining parts taken from reference TRBV11-2 and TRBJ2-3, reads EAGVAQSPRYKIIEKRQSVAFWCNPISGHATLYWYQQILGQGPKLLIQFQNNGVVDDSQLPKDRFSAERLKGVDSTLKIQPAKLEDSAVYLCASSLYLVLAGGTDTQYFGPGTRLTVL.